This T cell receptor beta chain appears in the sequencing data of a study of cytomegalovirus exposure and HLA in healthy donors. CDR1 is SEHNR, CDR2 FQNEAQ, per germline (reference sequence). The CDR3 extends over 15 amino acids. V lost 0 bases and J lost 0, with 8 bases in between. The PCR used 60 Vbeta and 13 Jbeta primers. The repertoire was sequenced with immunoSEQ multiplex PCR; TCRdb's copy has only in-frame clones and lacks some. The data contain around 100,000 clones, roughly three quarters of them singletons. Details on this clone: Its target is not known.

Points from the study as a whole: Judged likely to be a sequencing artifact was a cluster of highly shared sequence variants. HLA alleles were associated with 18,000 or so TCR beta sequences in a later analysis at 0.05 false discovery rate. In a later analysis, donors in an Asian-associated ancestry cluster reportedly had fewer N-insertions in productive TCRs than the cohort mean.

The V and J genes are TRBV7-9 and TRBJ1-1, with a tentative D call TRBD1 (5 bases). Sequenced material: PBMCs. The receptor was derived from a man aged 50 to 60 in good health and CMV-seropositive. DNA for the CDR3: TGTGCCAGCAGCTTAGCGGGGGGGTTGAACACTGAAGCTTTCTTT. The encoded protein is CASSLAGGLNTEAFF.